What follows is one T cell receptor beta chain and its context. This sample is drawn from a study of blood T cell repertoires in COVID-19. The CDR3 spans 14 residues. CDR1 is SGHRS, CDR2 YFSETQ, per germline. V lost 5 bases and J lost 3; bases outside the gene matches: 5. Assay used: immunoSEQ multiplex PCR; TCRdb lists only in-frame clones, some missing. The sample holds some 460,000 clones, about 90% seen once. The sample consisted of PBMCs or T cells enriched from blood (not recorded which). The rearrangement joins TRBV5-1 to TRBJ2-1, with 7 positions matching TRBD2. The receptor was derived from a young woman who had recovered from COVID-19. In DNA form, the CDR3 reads TGCGCCAGCAGAGGCGGGGGTGACTACAATGAGCAGTTCTTC. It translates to CASRGGGDYNEQFF.